These T cell receptor beta chains were read from a single sample in a study of cytomegalovirus exposure and HLA in healthy donors. The data were produced by immunoSEQ multiplex PCR, yet TCRdb's version contains in-frame clones alone and is incomplete. The data show approximately 150,000 clones, with over 75% seen just once and less than 3% held by the top ten. The sample taken for sequencing was PBMCs. These receptors came from a male donor in good health and CMV-seronegative. CDR3s include the opening cysteine and the closing phenylalanine or tryptophan.

TRBJ1-5,TRBV2,CASEKGQINQPQHF
TRBJ2-1,TRBV4-3,CASSHRTGGPMDEQFF
TRBJ2-1,TRBV7-3,CASSQDYSGSSYNEQFF
TRBJ2-7,TRBV6-5,CASSHSETGGYEQYF
TRBJ2-2,TRBV9,CASSPTWGPNTGELFF
TRBJ1-2,TRBV7-9,CASSETGPYGYTF
TRBJ2-7,TRBV27,CASSYQGSRTYEQYF
TRBJ2-3,TRBV28,CASSLASWDTQYF
TRBJ2-3,TRBV27,CASRQTGGTDTQYF
TRBJ2-1,TRBV28,CASSPQGSGHNEQFF
TRBJ2-1,TRBV7-9,CASSLASGAYNEQFF
TRBJ1-1,TRBV7-3,CASSLIGNTEAFF
TRBJ2-2,TRBV5-1,CASSLGLLVGELFF
TRBJ2-6,TRBV28,CASSPPGGNSGANVLTF
TRBJ2-1,TRBV5-1,CASSFTSGRSRNEQFF
TRBJ1-1,TRBV5-6,CASSLYRDSEAFF
TRBJ1-1,TRBV7-9,CASREEGTEAFF
TRBJ1-1,TRBV28,CASTRGGGEAFF
TRBJ1-4,TRBV10-3,CATRQGATNEKLFF
TRBJ2-7,TRBV18,CASSPGTSKYEQYF
TRBJ1-2,TRBV29-1,CSVEDEGAHGYTF